These T cell receptor beta chains were read from a single sample in a study of blood T cell repertoires in COVID-19. Clones were read by immunoSEQ multiplex PCR, and TCRdb kept only the in-frame ones, dropping some. The sample lists about 40,000 clones, 91% seen once, with 15% to 19% in the top ten. Sequencing input: peripheral blood. The receptors were gathered from a woman in her thirties in a cohort sampled during active COVID-19. Both conserved end residues are part of each CDR3. The D gene is left open where the match is weak. Clone size is stated in some rows and not others, as once, few, many or a class when expanded.

D gene: TRBD1; J gene: TRBJ2-3; V gene: TRBV24-1; clone size: .; CDR3 length: 16; CDR3 protein: CATSDLTGGSTDTQYF; CDR3 DNA: TGTGCCACCAGTGATTTGACAGGGGGTAGCACAGATACGCAGTATTTT
D gene: .; J gene: TRBJ2-7; V gene: TRBV3-1/TRBV3-2; clone size: .; CDR3 length: 12; CDR3 protein: CASSQETGEQYF; CDR3 DNA: TGTGCCAGCAGCCAAGAGACAGGCGAGCAGTACTTC
D gene: .; J gene: TRBJ1-1; V gene: TRBV2; clone size: .; CDR3 length: 13; CDR3 protein: CASRLAAPALAFF; CDR3 DNA: TGTGCCAGCAGATTAGCGGCCCCGGCTCTAGCTTTCTTT
D gene: TRBD1; J gene: TRBJ2-2; V gene: TRBV13; clone size: .; CDR3 length: 16; CDR3 protein: CASSSSGTGLTGELFF; CDR3 DNA: TGTGCCAGCAGCTCGTCCGGGACAGGACTCACCGGGGAGCTGTTTTTT
D gene: TRBD2; J gene: TRBJ2-1; V gene: TRBV30; clone size: .; CDR3 length: 15; CDR3 protein: CAWSQLAGAYNEQFF; CDR3 DNA: TGTGCCTGGTCCCAACTAGCGGGAGCCTACAATGAGCAGTTCTTC
D gene: TRBD1; J gene: TRBJ2-2; V gene: TRBV7-6; clone size: .; CDR3 length: 17; CDR3 protein: CASSLSGTGGSTGELFF; CDR3 DNA: TGTGCCAGCAGCCTCTCCGGGACAGGGGGCAGCACCGGGGAGCTGTTTTTT
D gene: .; J gene: TRBJ2-3; V gene: TRBV27; clone size: .; CDR3 length: 16; CDR3 protein: CASRKIGSAQTDTQYF; CDR3 DNA: TGTGCCAGCAGAAAAATCGGGAGCGCTCAAACAGATACGCAGTATTTT
D gene: .; J gene: TRBJ2-7; V gene: TRBV19; clone size: .; CDR3 length: 14; CDR3 protein: CASSITPGSYEQYF; CDR3 DNA: TGTGCCAGTAGTATAACCCCCGGTTCCTACGAGCAGTACTTC
D gene: .; J gene: TRBJ1-1; V gene: TRBV11-3; clone size: few; CDR3 length: 13; CDR3 protein: CASSLPGNTEAFF; CDR3 DNA: TGTGCCAGCAGCCTCCCCGGGAACACTGAAGCTTTCTTT
D gene: TRBD1; J gene: TRBJ1-6; V gene: TRBV30; clone size: .; CDR3 length: 14; CDR3 protein: CAWSAGTGYSPLHF; CDR3 DNA: TGTGCCTGGAGTGCCGGGACAGGGTACTCACCCCTCCACTTT
D gene: TRBD2; J gene: TRBJ2-2; V gene: TRBV12-5; clone size: .; CDR3 length: 20; CDR3 protein: CASGLFRTSGRSWNTGELFF; CDR3 DNA: TGTGCTAGTGGTTTGTTCCGGACTAGCGGGAGGAGTTGGAACACCGGGGAGCTGTTTTTT
D gene: .; J gene: TRBJ2-5; V gene: TRBV2; clone size: .; CDR3 length: 15; CDR3 protein: CASSVFGGHQETQYF; CDR3 DNA: TGTGCCAGCAGTGTTTTTGGCGGGCACCAAGAGACCCAGTACTTC
D gene: TRBD2; J gene: TRBJ2-4; V gene: TRBV4-1; clone size: .; CDR3 length: 19; CDR3 protein: CASSQESPGLAGRENIQYF; CDR3 DNA: TGCGCCAGCAGCCAAGAATCTCCAGGACTAGCGGGAAGGGAAAACATTCAGTACTTC
D gene: TRBD2; J gene: TRBJ2-1; V gene: TRBV28; clone size: once; CDR3 length: 13; CDR3 protein: CALAGGPYNEQFF; CDR3 DNA: TGTGCGCTAGCGGGAGGGCCCTACAATGAGCAGTTCTTC
D gene: TRBD2; J gene: TRBJ2-3; V gene: TRBV4-2; clone size: .; CDR3 length: 15; CDR3 protein: CASNRAGGPADTQYF; CDR3 DNA: TGTGCCAGCAACCGAGCGGGAGGGCCAGCAGATACGCAGTATTTT
D gene: .; J gene: TRBJ1-2; V gene: TRBV5-1; clone size: .; CDR3 length: 18; CDR3 protein: CASSYSGPGTAGDYGYTF; CDR3 DNA: TGCGCCAGCAGCTATTCCGGCCCAGGGACCGCAGGGGACTATGGCTACACCTTC